Included here is one T cell receptor beta chain sequence, with context. What it recognizes is unknown. Clones were read by immunoSEQ multiplex PCR, and TCRdb kept only the in-frame ones, dropping some. In the table there are about 2 million clones, roughly 95% of which are singletons. The data originate from a study of shared clonotypes between healthy human individuals. Overall study context: Three plates each covered CD4 naive and memory; CD8 naive two, CD8 memory one. Notes on the study in general: Clonotype sharing across a few donors was observed for around 5.1% of naive CD4 clonotypes.

Germline assignment: CDR1 MGHRA and CDR2 YSYEKL. Between the trimmed V and J ends, which lost 4 bases and 0 bases, there was a span of 13 bases. The CDR3 runs 16 residues. Terminally differentiated effector memory CD45RA+ cells were excluded from the naive CD8 cells, which were CD45RO-negative and positively selected for CCR7. The specimen sequenced was naive CD8+ T cells sorted from blood. The receptor was isolated from a man between 18 and 35 years old in good health. The V gene is TRBV4-1, the J gene TRBJ1-3; D remains ambiguous. The CDR3 sequence is CASSLTWRGSGNTIYF. In DNA, the CDR3 is TGCGCCAGCAGCCTCACATGGCGGGGCTCTGGAAACACCATATATTTT.